This T cell receptor beta chain was obtained from a study of graft-versus-host responses after intestinal transplantation (dated by TCRdb to the early 2020s). Context from the whole study: Multivisceral, liver-intestinal, or isolated intestinal transplants were received by the recipients. All recipients received anti-thymocyte globulin induction followed by maintenance tacrolimus and steroids for 3 to 4 years. After intestinal transplantation, graft-versus-host and host-versus-graft alloreactive T cell clones were followed in the graft, circulation and bone marrow using bulk TCR-beta CDR3 sequencing. To identify alloreactive clones, pre-transplant mixed lymphocyte reaction products were sequenced and then compared with unstimulated pre-transplant donor and recipient T cells. A cohort of 20 to 25 intestinal transplant recipients, including one retransplant, was enrolled, and a few patients lacking pretransplant specimens were excluded. A peak of at least 4% donor T cells among recipient peripheral blood mononuclear cells was the definition used for donor T cell macrochimerism. Rather than being sequenced by the commercial service, samples from a few later patients were sequenced in-house on an Illumina MiSeq and processed with MiXCR. The research as a whole found: Early after transplant, peak levels of circulating GvH clones were associated with declines in HvG clones. Conclusions were limited by the relatively low number and heterogeneity of intestinal transplant patients. High GvH to HvG T cell clonal ratios were observed in the allografts of patients with donor T cell macrochimerism. GvH clones were detected in recipient bone marrow, and some appeared earlier in ileal mucosa or blood, consistent with an intestinal mucosal origin.

Blood samples were collected up to 4 times in the first month after transplant and then at least monthly when available. As regards this clone: Its antigen is still unknown. No base qualities exist here, and no much larger clone lies one base off it.

The method was the immunoSEQ multiplex PCR assay. For most patients, genomic DNA was subjected to high-throughput TCR-beta CDR3 sequencing by Adaptive Biotechnologies. The authors processed their data as follows. TCR sequencing data for roughly 17 patients were retrieved from Adaptive's ImmunoSEQ software; a few other patients were processed with MiXCR and VDJtools. CDR3 nucleotide sequences shared between donor and recipient were removed because their origin could not be assigned. To be classed as alloreactive, a clone needed at least 2-fold expansion over unstimulated cells and a minimum CFSE-low frequency of 0.002% (template counts) or 0.001% (read counts). Clones were considered mappable if detected in sequenced pre-transplant spleen, lymph node, or MLR CFSE-low populations of the donor or recipient. Cumulative frequency of alloreactive clones was calculated as a percentage of all sequences weighted by copy number. What TCRdb holds here is the immuneACCESS table cut down to in-frame rearrangements. Part of the clones is not present; checked against another copy, under half of the missing clones reflect an unresolved V gene, and the others are unexplained. V, J and clone size are taken as reported in that table, and D and trimming were inferred from the DNA itself. The sample table shows under 50,000 clones, and under 90% are seen once. About 7% of the sample comes from the top ten.

The CDR3 measures 15 amino acids from cysteine to phenylalanine. Only the CDR3 DNA stays, 45 bases, in frame from base 1. CDR1 MNHEY and CDR2 SVGAGI were looked up in the germline V gene. Relative to germline, V is 2 bases shorter and J is 4 bases shorter, with 15 bases between their ends. The sequencing used PBMCs, collected around 270 days after transplant. The clonotype was recovered from a human patient who received an intestinal transplant, so some T cells may come from the graft donor. The chain was built from TRBV6-5 and TRBJ2-7, with the D call perhaps TRBD1 or TRBD2, each one matching 5 bases. The CDR3 is CASSYGGLDRYEQYF. The DNA sequence is given as TGTGCCAGCAGTTACGGGGGTCTAGACAGATACGAGCAGTACTTC.